What follows are 22 T cell receptor beta chains derived from one specimen sequenced in a study of early T cells in non-severe SARS-CoV-2 infection. TCRdb itself ran the 5' RACE reads through MiXCR, one entry per CDR3 protein. The data contain about 77,000 distinct CDR3 sequences, around 17% of them singletons. Sequencing was done on a sample of whole blood. The source is an adult who was a healthcare worker with PCR-confirmed SARS-CoV-2 infection or an uninfected control (not recorded which).

CDR3 DNA sequence: TGCAGTGCTAATCCCAGCGGGATCGAGCAGTACTTC. Translation gives CSANPSGIEQYF. The chain is built from TRBV20-1 and TRBJ2-7; TRBD2 aligns across 7 bases. J lost 6 bases, V lost 4 bases, and 6 bases had no gene match. Per the germline V gene, CDR1 is DFQATT and CDR2 is SNEGSKA (reference sequence). The CDR3 spans 12 residues.

The rearrangement uses TRBV5-5 and TRBJ2-1, with D possibly called TRBD1 or TRBD2 (5 bases each). CDR1 is SGHKS, CDR2 YYEKEE, per germline (reference sequence). The CDR3 spans 15 residues. Trimming cost V 6 bases and J 1 base, with 14 bases left between them. The CDR3 protein is CASKRGEASYNEQFF. The CDR3 nucleotides are TGTGCCAGCAAAAGGGGAGAAGCTTCCTACAATGAGCAGTTCTTC.

This clonotype has just a few counts. This chain uses TRBV13 with TRBJ2-2; 7 positions agree with TRBD1. Per the germline V gene, CDR1 is PRHDT and CDR2 is FYEKMQ (reference sequence). With V trimmed by 5 bases and J by 3 bases, 6 bases remained unmatched. The CDR3 is made up of 15 amino acids. The CDR3 here is CASSRDSPHTGELFF. CDR3 nucleotides: TGTGCCAGCAGCCGGGACAGCCCTCACACCGGGGAGCTGTTTTTT.

This clonotype occurred many times. The CDR3, as DNA: TGTGCCAGCAGCCCAGGGACACGGAACACCGGGGAGCTGTTTTTT. Translated, it gives CASSPGTRNTGELFF. The V gene is TRBV5-4, the J gene TRBJ2-2, with TRBD1 as a possible D gene (6 bases). Trimming shortened V by 4 bases and J by 1 base, and 11 bases separated the two germline ends. Germline-derived CDR1 and CDR2 are SGHNT and YYREEE (reference sequence). The CDR3 contains 15 residues.

The chain employs TRBV6-6 and TRBJ1-2; TRBD1 is a possible D gene (5 bases). V was clipped by 6 bases and J by 8 bases, with 13 bases between them. Germline assignment: CDR1 MNHNY and CDR2 SVGAGI (reference sequence). The CDR3 consists of 12 residues. The CDR3 loop reads CASRHDSGGYTF. Here the CDR3 DNA reads TGTGCCAGCAGACACGACAGCGGCGGCTACACCTTC.

V and J are TRBV5-6 and TRBJ1-1, with D perhaps TRBD1 (6 bases). V lost 0 bases to trimming and J lost 5 bases, with 11 bases between them. CDR1 and CDR2 (germline): SGHDT, YYEEEE. The CDR3 totals 14 residues. The CDR3: CASSLVGRGTEAFF. CDR3 bases: TGTGCCAGCAGCTTGGTCGGCAGGGGAACTGAAGCTTTCTTT.

This clonotype was picked up many times. This chain links TRBV11-3 with TRBJ1-1; TRBD1 agrees at 7 bases. Per the germline V gene, CDR1 is SGHNT and CDR2 is YENEEA. V shed 2 bases and J 1 base; nucleotides not matched to a gene: 13. The CDR3 is made up of 18 amino acids. The CDR3 nucleotides are TGTGCCAGCAGCTTATCCCCCCTCGACAGGGATTGGAACACTGAAGCTTTCTTT. Protein sequence: CASSLSPLDRDWNTEAFF.

This clonotype came up a few times. V is TRBV12-3 or TRBV12-4 and J is TRBJ2-4; D is ambiguous. This CDR3 comprises 16 residues. The ends were cut back, 6 bases at V and 0 bases at J, with 15 bases in the middle. The CDR3: CASSPRKALAKNIQYF. The CDR3 bases are TGTGCCAGCAGCCCCCGGAAAGCCCTAGCCAAAAACATTCAGTACTTC.

This clonotype was counted at least ten times. The chain is built from TRBV5-1 and TRBJ2-7; D is unclear. The CDR3 runs to 14 residues. CDR1 and CDR2 (germline): SGHRS, YFSETQ. The V end was cut by 2 bases, the J end by 6 bases, with 15 bases between. The CDR3 nucleotides read TGCGCCAGCAGCTTAGGCCCCCTGGCCTCCGAGCAGTACTTC. This codes for CASSLGPLASEQYF.

The chain has TRBV29-1 and TRBJ2-5; D may correspond to TRBD1 or TRBD2 (5 bases each). CDR3 size: 14 residues. Germline V CDR1 and CDR2: SQVTM, ANQGSEA. V gave up 0 bases and J gave up 7 bases, with 15 bases separating them. The CDR3 DNA is TGCAGCGTTGAAGAGTCAGGACCTGGGGGGACCCAGTACTTC. Its translation is CSVEESGPGGTQYF.

The chain joins TRBV19 to TRBJ1-1, with TRBD1 identical over 10 bases. This CDR3 is 15 amino acids long. Germline V gene sequence: CDR1 LNHDA, CDR2 SQIVND (reference sequence). The V and J ends lost 7 bases and 3 bases, in that order; junction bases with no gene match: 8. The CDR3 DNA follows: TGTGCCAGTATCCCCCGGGACAGGGGTGACACTGAAGCTTTCTTT. Translation gives CASIPRDRGDTEAFF.

The CDR3 region is CASSCGAGNTEAFF. In DNA, the CDR3 is TGTGCCAGCAGTTGCGGGGCCGGGAACACTGAAGCTTTCTTT. This chain connects TRBV6-5 to TRBJ1-1, with a possible D match to TRBD1 (5 bases). The CDR3 has 14 amino acids. V was clipped by 4 bases and J by 1 base, with 10 bases between them. Germline V gene lookup returns CDR1 MNHEY and CDR2 SVGAGI.

This clonotype appeared a few times. The chain combines TRBV6-2 or TRBV6-3 with TRBJ1-1; no reliable D call. Germline V gene sequence: CDR1 MNHEY, CDR2 SVGEGT. The CDR3 runs 13 residues. Trimming removed 6 bases at V and 4 bases at J, with 12 bases between. The DNA of the CDR3 is TGTGCCAGCAGCCTCGCCACCCTCACTGAAGCTTTCTTT. Its translation is CASSLATLTEAFF.

This clonotype has a handful of counts. V usage is TRBV5-1 and J usage is TRBJ2-6; D not certain. The CDR3 spans 14 residues. Germline loops: CDR1 SGHRS, CDR2 YFSETQ. The ends were cut back, 4 bases at V and 4 bases at J, with 9 bases in the middle. As DNA, the CDR3 is TGCGCCAGCAGCGCGGTGGAGGGGGCCAACGTCCTGACTTTC. It yields the protein CASSAVEGANVLTF.

With respect to this clonotype: Sequence at one end of the junction differs from germline and may be a read error. Here the CDR3 reads CASSSGDSDNEQFF. In DNA, the CDR3 is TGCGCCAGCAGCTCGGGGGACTCCGACAATGAGCAGTTCTTC. The chain uses TRBV5-1 and TRBJ2-1; the D gene is possibly TRBD2 (6 bases). Germline loops: CDR1 SGHRS, CDR2 YFSETQ. The CDR3 runs to 14 residues.

This CDR3 is CASSFTGRASAMNTEAFF. As DNA, the CDR3 is TGTGCCAGCAGTTTCACGGGGAGGGCCAGCGCAATGAACACTGAAGCTTTCTTT. This chain connects TRBV27 to TRBJ1-1; D is unresolved. The CDR3 runs to 18 residues. Germline V CDR1 and CDR2: MNHEY, SMNVEV (reference sequence). The germline V and J ends were trimmed by 3 bases and 0 bases, with 20 bases remaining between them.

The V gene is TRBV6-5, the J gene TRBJ2-6; 14 bases agree with TRBD2. V trimming: 4 bases; J trimming: 3 bases; junction bases outside the gene matches: 8. CDR3 length: 19 residues. Germline CDR1 MNHEY, CDR2 SVGAGI. This CDR3 reads CASSSLGLAGASGANVLTF. The CDR3 DNA follows: TGTGCCAGCAGTTCTCTGGGACTAGCGGGAGCTAGTGGGGCCAACGTCCTGACTTTC.

This chain joins TRBV2 and TRBJ2-5; D unresolved. The V gene lost 4 bases and the J gene lost 4 bases, with 4 bases spanning the gap. This CDR3 spans 11 amino acids. Germline assignment: CDR1 SNHLY and CDR2 FYNNEI. The CDR3 protein is CASSARETQYF. The DNA for the CDR3 is TGTGCCAGCAGTGCCCGAGAGACCCAGTACTTC.

This clonotype was seen many times. This chain uses TRBV28 with TRBJ1-5, with D uncertain. Germline values: CDR1 MDHEN, CDR2 SYDVKM. V gave up 2 bases and J gave up 7 bases, with 3 bases separating them. The CDR3 totals 11 residues. CDR3 sequence reads: CASSLGQPQHF. The CDR3 DNA reads TGTGCCAGCAGTTTAGGCCAGCCCCAGCATTTT.

J is TRBJ1-2 and V is TRBV29-1; 8 nucleotides align to TRBD1. V lost 6 bases and J lost 6; bases outside the gene matches: 9. This CDR3 contains 13 residues. Germline V lookup: CDR1 SQVTM, CDR2 ANQGSEA. The CDR3, as DNA: TGCAGCGTCCATCGGCCGGACAGGGATGGCTACACCTTC. This translates into CSVHRPDRDGYTF.

This clonotype was observed a few times. The chain recombines TRBV12-3 or TRBV12-4 with TRBJ2-4; D not certain. This CDR3 is built from 13 residues. Trimming left V 4 bases short and J 2 bases short, with 6 bases between. As DNA, the CDR3 is TGTGCCAGCAGTTGGACCACCAAAAACATTCAGTACTTC. Amino acid sequence: CASSWTTKNIQYF.

This clonotype was counted a few times. The genes are TRBV2 and TRBJ2-7; 9 nucleotides match TRBD2. J lost 0 bases, V lost 4 bases, and 10 bases had no gene match. This CDR3 spans 17 amino acids. The germline V gene has CDR1 SNHLY and CDR2 FYNNEI. As DNA, the CDR3 is TGTGCCAGCAGTGCCCTCTTGCTAGCGGGGTTCTCCTACGAGCAGTACTTC. Its protein is CASSALLLAGFSYEQYF.